The 27 T cell receptor beta chains below all came from one sample that was sequenced in a study of T cells in Graves' hyperthyroidism and ophthalmopathy. Amplified regions were TCR beta CDR3 sequences from RNA transcripts. TCR CDR3 underwent first-round RT-PCR with the HTBI primer set. MiXCR, run by TCRdb on the multiplex PCR reads, gives a single entry per CDR3 protein. In the table there are about 480,000 distinct CDR3 sequences, roughly 14% of which are singletons. Sequencing was done on a sample of blood. The receptors derive from a woman between 18 and 30 years old with Graves' hyperthyroidism.

The V gene is TRBV11-2, the J gene TRBJ2-5, with D possibly TRBD2 on 6 matching bases. Trimming pared 5 bases from V and 5 bases from J, leaving 18 bases between. CDR3 size: 15 residues. Germline V gene sequence: CDR1 SGHAT, CDR2 FQNNGV. As DNA, the CDR3 is TGTGCCAGCAGCCCGGGACTTCTGGGACGGGAGACCCAGTACTTC. The encoded protein is CASSPGLLGRETQYF.

The sample holds many counts of this clonotype. The V and J genes are TRBV7-8 and TRBJ1-5, with D possibly matching TRBD1 (6 bases). Trimming cost V 5 bases and J 7 bases, with 24 bases left between them. Per germline, CDR1 SGHVS and CDR2 FQNEAQ. The CDR3 runs to 17 residues. The CDR3, as DNA: TGTGCCAGCAGCCCTTCCCTTAGTAACAGGGTCTTCCAGCCCCAGCATTTT. Its translation: CASSPSLSNRVFQPQHF.

This clonotype was seen many times. The chain joins TRBV3-1 to TRBJ1-1; TRBD1 agrees at 7 bases. Germline loops: CDR1 LGHDT, CDR2 YNNKEL (reference sequence). J was trimmed by 3 bases and V by 5 bases; bases with no gene match: 6. The CDR3 sequence is 14 residues long. The CDR3 here is CASSGGQAYTEAFF. CDR3 bases: TGTGCCAGCAGCGGCGGACAGGCCTACACTGAAGCTTTCTTT.

This clonotype was counted between two and nine times. A much larger clone differs by one base, so this may be a read error. This chain connects TRBV3-1 to TRBJ1-2; 9 bases line up with TRBD1. Germline CDR1 LGHDT, CDR2 YNNKEL (reference sequence). The CDR3 totals 13 residues. J gave up 7 bases and V 8 bases, and 8 bases lay outside the gene matches. DNA for the CDR3: TGTGCCAGCGGCCGGGGACAGGGAAGTGGCTACACCTTC. This sequence encodes CASGRGQGSGYTF. The entire variable domain, with the rest obtained from reference TRBV3-1 and TRBJ1-2, is as follows: DTAVSQTPKYLVTQMGNDKSIKCEQNLGHDTMYWYKQDSKKFLKIMFSYNNKELIINETVPNRFSPKSPDKAHLNLHINSLELGDSAVYFCASGRGQGSGYTFGSGTRLTVV.

This clonotype was found many times. The chain recombines TRBV2 with TRBJ2-4; 7 nucleotides align to TRBD1. The V gene end was trimmed by 4 bases and the J gene end by 0 bases; junction bases not matched to a gene: 6. Per the germline V gene, CDR1 is SNHLY and CDR2 is FYNNEI. The CDR3 has 16 amino acids. CDR3 sequence (DNA): TGTGCCAGCAGTGGGCGGACAGGACTAGCCAAAAACATTCAGTACTTC. Translation: CASSGRTGLAKNIQYF.

The chain couples TRBV5-1 to TRBJ2-5, with D perhaps TRBD1 (6 bases). There are 13 residues in the CDR3. The V and J ends lost 5 bases and 2 bases respectively, with 10 bases between them. Germline-derived CDR1 and CDR2 are SGHRS and YFSETQ. CDR3 sequence (DNA): TGCGCCAGCAGGACAGGAGCACAAGAGACCCAGTACTTC. This translates into CASRTGAQETQYF.

This clonotype was observed at least ten times. This chain uses TRBV6-5 with TRBJ2-1; D is unresolved. Germline V gene lookup returns CDR1 MNHEY and CDR2 SVGAGI. Trimming removed 2 bases from V and 4 bases from J, with 9 bases in between. This CDR3 region has 14 residues. CDR3: CASSYRTYYNEQFF. The CDR3 nucleotides read TGTGCCAGCAGTTACCGGACCTATTACAATGAGCAGTTCTTC.

Many counts were recorded for this clonotype. V and J are TRBV5-1 and TRBJ2-7, with 10 nucleotides matching TRBD1. This CDR3 contains 14 residues. J was trimmed by 6 bases and V by 4 bases; bases with no gene match: 7. Per germline, CDR1 SGHRS and CDR2 YFSETQ. Written as DNA, the CDR3 is TGCGCCAGCAGCCCGGACAGGGGGGCTAGCGAGCAGTACGTC. Protein: CASSPDRGASEQYV.

This clonotype was seen at least ten times. The CDR3 nucleotides are TGTGCCAGCAGCCAAGATCTAGGACAGGGGAACACTGAAGCTTTCTTT. Encoded protein: CASSQDLGQGNTEAFF. The genes are TRBV14 and TRBJ1-1; 8 bases are a match to TRBD1. The CDR3 covers 16 residues. The germline V gene encodes CDR1 SGHDN and CDR2 FVKESK. V was pared by 0 bases and J by 1 base, with 4 bases of the junction left unmatched.

This clonotype was detected many times. The chain links TRBV12-3 or TRBV12-4 to TRBJ2-2; possibly TRBD2 for D (5 bases). The V gene lost 7 bases and the J gene lost 6 bases, with 12 bases spanning the gap. The CDR3 totals 13 residues. The CDR3 loop is CASNFPSSGELFF. The CDR3 DNA is TGTGCCAGCAACTTTCCTAGCTCCGGGGAGCTGTTTTTT.

The table lists this clonotype with many counts. J is TRBJ2-5 and V is TRBV14; tentative D call: TRBD1 (6 bases). Trimming pared 3 bases from V and 4 bases from J, leaving 6 bases between. The CDR3 length is 12 residues. Germline-derived CDR1 and CDR2 are SGHDN and FVKESK. This CDR3 is CASSHRGETQYF. In DNA form, the CDR3 reads TGTGCCAGCAGCCACAGGGGAGAGACCCAGTACTTC.

This sequence joins TRBV6-5 and TRBJ1-2; 9 bases agree with TRBD1. Germline values: CDR1 MNHEY, CDR2 SVGAGI. The CDR3 extends over 15 amino acids. Trimming cost V 2 bases and J 7 bases; bases outside gene matches: 8. The CDR3 nucleotides are TGTGCCAGCAGTTACCAGGGACAGGGAATAGGTGGCTACACCTTC. It yields the protein CASSYQGQGIGGYTF.

This clonotype was counted a few times. The rearrangement uses TRBV19 and TRBJ1-5; maybe TRBD1 (5 bases). Trimming removed 6 bases from V and 0 bases from J, with 12 bases in between. Germline V lookup: CDR1 LNHDA, CDR2 SQIVND (reference sequence). The length of the CDR3 is 15 residues. In DNA form, the CDR3 reads TGTGCCAGTAGAGGGAGGGACCCTAGCAATCAGCCCCAGCATTTT. This encodes CASRGRDPSNQPQHF.

This clonotype occurred many times. The V and J genes are TRBV19 and TRBJ2-1; D gene ambiguous. Germline values: CDR1 LNHDA, CDR2 SQIVND (reference sequence). This CDR3 has 14 residues. V was clipped by 7 bases and J by 9 bases, with 19 bases between them. CDR3 DNA sequence: TGTGCCAGTACCCGGTGGGAAGGGCACGGTGAGCAGTTCTTC. Translation gives CASTRWEGHGEQFF.

The chain employs TRBV9 and TRBJ2-5, with 7 positions matching TRBD2. Germline V gene lookup returns CDR1 SGDLS and CDR2 YYNGEE. CDR3 size: 15 residues. The V gene end was trimmed by 6 bases and the J gene end by 0 bases; junction bases not matched to a gene: 8. The chain's CDR3 is CASTTYGTNQETQYF. In nucleotides, the CDR3 is TGTGCCAGCACCACCTACGGGACTAACCAAGAGACCCAGTACTTC.

The chain's CDR3 is CASSAGLAGGRGTDTQYF. The CDR3 DNA is TGTGCCAGCAGCGCAGGACTAGCGGGAGGGCGGGGCACAGATACGCAGTATTTT. The V gene is TRBV3-1, the J gene TRBJ2-3, with 15 positions matching TRBD2. Germline loops: CDR1 LGHDT, CDR2 YNNKEL (reference sequence). J gave up 1 base and V 5 bases, and 7 bases lay outside the gene matches. The CDR3 is made up of 18 amino acids.

The J gene is TRBJ1-4, the V gene TRBV19; no clear D gene. CDR1 and CDR2 (germline): LNHDA, SQIVND (reference sequence). The V end was cut by 7 bases, the J end by 3 bases, with 15 bases between. This CDR3 comprises 15 residues. CDR3 in amino acids: CASTSPGSPNEKLFF. The CDR3 region has the DNA TGTGCCAGTACCTCCCCGGGGAGTCCTAATGAAAAACTGTTTTTT.

The rearrangement joins TRBV20-1 to TRBJ2-1, with TRBD2 matching over 11 bases. The CDR3 runs 14 residues. Germline lookup yields CDR1 DFQATT and CDR2 SNEGSKA (reference sequence). Trimming took 5 bases from V and 10 from J; bases not matched to a gene: 10. The CDR3 reads CSAEDGLAGGEQFF. The CDR3 region has the DNA TGCAGTGCTGAAGACGGACTAGCGGGCGGGGAGCAGTTCTTC.

Many counts were recorded for this clonotype. The chain recombines TRBV27 with TRBJ2-3; D is perhaps TRBD2 (6 bases). Germline V lookup: CDR1 MNHEY, CDR2 SMNVEV (reference sequence). The CDR3 length is 13 residues. Trimming stripped 6 bases from V and 4 bases from J, with 11 bases between. This CDR3 is CASSSTGADTQYF. Here the CDR3 DNA reads TGTGCCAGCAGCTCCACGGGAGCAGATACGCAGTATTTT.

The V gene is TRBV11-2, the J gene TRBJ2-1; 11 nucleotides line up with TRBD1. The CDR3 length is 15 residues. The germline CDR1 and CDR2 sequences are SGHAT and FQNNGV. V gave up 3 bases and J gave up 9 bases; unmatched junction bases: 7. The CDR3 protein is CASSLRDRGFLEQFF. The CDR3 DNA follows: TGTGCCAGCAGCTTGAGGGACAGGGGGTTCCTTGAGCAGTTCTTC.

In its sample, this clonotype was seen many times. V gene TRBV3-1 combines with J gene TRBJ2-1, with 15 nucleotides matching TRBD2. This CDR3 has 17 amino acids. The J segment lost 6 bases and the V segment lost 3 bases, leaving 6 bases of the junction unmatched. From germline, CDR1 is LGHDT and CDR2 YNNKEL (reference sequence). The CDR3 here is CASSQGLAGGDVNEQFF. CDR3 nucleotide sequence: TGTGCCAGCAGCCAGGGACTAGCGGGAGGTGATGTCAATGAGCAGTTCTTC.

This clonotype was seen at least ten times. The rearrangement joins TRBV27 to TRBJ2-3; D may be TRBD2 (8 bases). Looked up from germline, CDR1 is MNHEY and CDR2 is SMNVEV (reference sequence). The germline V and J ends were trimmed by 6 bases and 4 bases, with 29 bases remaining between them. The CDR3 has 19 residues. The CDR3 DNA reads as TGTGCCAGCAGCACACTACAGGGGACTAGACCCCCGGGGGCAGATACGCAGTATTTT. Translation gives CASSTLQGTRPPGADTQYF.

This clonotype was seen a few times. For the CDR3, the DNA is TGTGCCAGCAGCTTAAGGACAGACTACGAGCAGTACTTC. It specifies CASSLRTDYEQYF. V usage is TRBV6-1 and J usage is TRBJ2-7, with a weak D call TRBD1 (6 bases). The V and J ends lost 6 bases and 3 bases respectively, with 12 bases between them. The CDR3 runs 13 residues. CDR1 is MNHNS, CDR2 SASEGT, per germline.

This clonotype was found many times. The chain uses TRBV10-3 and TRBJ1-1; D not certain. Germline V lookup: CDR1 ENHRY, CDR2 SYGVKD. The V end was cut by 4 bases, the J end by 3 bases, with 6 bases between. This CDR3 has 12 amino acids. The CDR3 here is CAISGQDTEAFF. In DNA, the CDR3 is TGTGCCATCAGTGGACAAGACACTGAAGCTTTCTTT.

This clonotype was recorded many times. This chain joins TRBV30 and TRBJ2-5; D is uncertain. Trimming removed 0 bases at V and 8 bases at J, with 4 bases between. The germline V gene encodes CDR1 GTSNPN and CDR2 SVGIG (reference sequence). The CDR3 sequence is 10 residues long. The CDR3 protein is CAWSVPTQYF. CDR3 nucleotides: TGTGCCTGGAGTGTCCCTACCCAGTACTTC. Full variable domain (missing parts from reference TRBV30 and TRBJ2-5): SQTIHQWPATLVQPVGSPLSLECTVEGTSNPNLYWYRQAAGRGLQLLFYSVGIGQISSEVPQNLSASRPQDRQFILSSKKLLLSDSGFYLCAWSVPTQYFGPGTRLLVL.

The chain recombines TRBV11-1 with TRBJ2-5, with 7 bases matching TRBD1. Germline V CDR1 and CDR2: SGHAT, FQDESV (reference sequence). The CDR3 consists of 16 residues. V shed 7 bases, J shed 5 bases, and the junction held 16 bases outside the gene matches. The CDR3 loop is CASTILGQAHRETQYF. CDR3 nucleotide sequence: TGTGCCAGCACCATACTCGGACAGGCCCACAGGGAGACCCAGTACTTC.

The sample holds many counts of this clonotype. J is TRBJ2-7 and V is TRBV9; 8 positions match TRBD1. V was clipped by 1 base and J by 4 bases; unmatched bases: 10. The germline V gene has CDR1 SGDLS and CDR2 YYNGEE. This CDR3 has 16 residues. The CDR3 protein is CASSVTDRGGGYEQYF. As DNA, the CDR3 is TGTGCCAGCAGCGTAACTGACAGGGGCGGTGGGTACGAGCAGTACTTC.